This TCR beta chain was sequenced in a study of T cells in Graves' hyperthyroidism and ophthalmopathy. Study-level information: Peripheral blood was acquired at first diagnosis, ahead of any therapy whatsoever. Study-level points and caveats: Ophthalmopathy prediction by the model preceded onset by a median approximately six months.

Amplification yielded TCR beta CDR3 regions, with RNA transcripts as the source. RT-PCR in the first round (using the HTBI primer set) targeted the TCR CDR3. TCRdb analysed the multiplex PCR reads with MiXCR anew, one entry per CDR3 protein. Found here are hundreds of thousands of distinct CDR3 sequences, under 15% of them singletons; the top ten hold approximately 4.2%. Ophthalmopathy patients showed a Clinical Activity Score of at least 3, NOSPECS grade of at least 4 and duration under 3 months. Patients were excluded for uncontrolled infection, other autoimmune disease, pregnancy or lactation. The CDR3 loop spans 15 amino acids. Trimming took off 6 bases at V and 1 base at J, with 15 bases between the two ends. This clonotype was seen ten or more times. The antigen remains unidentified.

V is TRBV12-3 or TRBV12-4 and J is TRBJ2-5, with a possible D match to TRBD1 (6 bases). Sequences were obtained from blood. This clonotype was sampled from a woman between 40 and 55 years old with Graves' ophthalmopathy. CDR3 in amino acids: CASRLSGALQETQYF. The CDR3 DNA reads TGTGCCAGCAGACTCTCAGGGGCCCTCCAAGAGACCCAGTACTTC.